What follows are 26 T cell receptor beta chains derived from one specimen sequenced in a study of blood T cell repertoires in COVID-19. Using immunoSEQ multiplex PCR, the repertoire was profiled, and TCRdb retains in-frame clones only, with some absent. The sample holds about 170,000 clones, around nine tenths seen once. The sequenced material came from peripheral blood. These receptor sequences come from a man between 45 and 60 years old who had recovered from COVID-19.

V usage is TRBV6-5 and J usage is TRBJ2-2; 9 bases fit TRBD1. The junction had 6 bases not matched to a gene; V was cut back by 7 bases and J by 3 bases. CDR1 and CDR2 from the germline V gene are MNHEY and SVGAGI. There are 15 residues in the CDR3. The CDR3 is CASKKGQGYTGELFF. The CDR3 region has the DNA TGTGCCAGCAAGAAGGGACAGGGATACACCGGGGAGCTGTTTTTT.

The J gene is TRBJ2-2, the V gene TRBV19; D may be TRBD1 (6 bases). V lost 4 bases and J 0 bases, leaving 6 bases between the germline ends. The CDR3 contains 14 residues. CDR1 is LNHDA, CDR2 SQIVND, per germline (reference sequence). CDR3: CASSTGANTGELFF. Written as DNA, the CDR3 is TGTGCCAGTAGTACAGGGGCGAACACCGGGGAGCTGTTTTTT.

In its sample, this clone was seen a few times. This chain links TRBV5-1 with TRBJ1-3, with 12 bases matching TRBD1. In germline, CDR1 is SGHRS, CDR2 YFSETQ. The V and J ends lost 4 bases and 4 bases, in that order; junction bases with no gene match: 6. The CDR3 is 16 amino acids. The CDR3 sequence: CASSQGTGGLGNTIYF. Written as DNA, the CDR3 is TGCGCCAGCAGCCAAGGGACAGGGGGCCTAGGAAACACCATATATTTT.

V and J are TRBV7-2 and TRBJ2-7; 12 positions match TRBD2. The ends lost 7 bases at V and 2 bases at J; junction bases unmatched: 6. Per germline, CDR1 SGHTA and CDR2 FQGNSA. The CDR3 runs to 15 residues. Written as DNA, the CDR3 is TGTGCCAGCAAGATCCTAGCGGGGGGGCCCTACGAGCAGTACTTC. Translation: CASKILAGGPYEQYF. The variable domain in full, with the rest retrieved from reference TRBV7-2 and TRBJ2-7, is GAGVSQSPSNKVTEKGKDVELRCDPISGHTALYWYRQSLGQGLEFLIYFQGNSAPDKSGLPSDRFSAERTGGSVSTLTIQRTQQEDSAVYLCASKILAGGPYEQYFGPGTRLTVT.

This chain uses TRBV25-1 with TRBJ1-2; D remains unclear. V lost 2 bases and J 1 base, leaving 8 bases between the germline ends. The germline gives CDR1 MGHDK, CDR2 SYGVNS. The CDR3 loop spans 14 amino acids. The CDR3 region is CASSETGINYGYTF. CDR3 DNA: TGTGCCAGCAGTGAAACGGGGATTAACTATGGCTACACCTTC.

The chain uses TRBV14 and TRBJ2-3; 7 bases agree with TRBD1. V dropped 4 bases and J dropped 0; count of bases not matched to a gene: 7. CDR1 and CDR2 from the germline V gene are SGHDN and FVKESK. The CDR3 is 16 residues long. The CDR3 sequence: CASSLKTGISTDTQYF. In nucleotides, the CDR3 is TGTGCCAGCAGCCTTAAGACAGGGATCAGCACAGATACGCAGTATTTT.

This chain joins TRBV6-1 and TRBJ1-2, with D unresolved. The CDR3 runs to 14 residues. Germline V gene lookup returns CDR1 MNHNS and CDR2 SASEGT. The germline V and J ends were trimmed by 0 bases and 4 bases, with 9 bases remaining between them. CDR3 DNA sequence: TGTGCCAGCAGTGAAGCGAGAGTTAGCTATGGCTACACCTTC. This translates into CASSEARVSYGYTF.

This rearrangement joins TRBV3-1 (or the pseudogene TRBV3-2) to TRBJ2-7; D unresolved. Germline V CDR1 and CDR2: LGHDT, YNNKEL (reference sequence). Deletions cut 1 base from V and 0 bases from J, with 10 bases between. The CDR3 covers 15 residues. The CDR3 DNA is TGTGCCAGCAGCCAAGGACTCCCCCTCTCCTACGAGCAGTACTTC. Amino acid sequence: CASSQGLPLSYEQYF.

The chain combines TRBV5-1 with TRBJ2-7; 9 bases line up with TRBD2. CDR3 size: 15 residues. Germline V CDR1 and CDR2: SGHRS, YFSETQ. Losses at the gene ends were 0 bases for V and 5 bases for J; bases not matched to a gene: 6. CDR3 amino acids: CASSLELAGFNEQYF. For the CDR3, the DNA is TGCGCCAGCAGCTTGGAGCTAGCGGGGTTCAACGAGCAGTACTTC.

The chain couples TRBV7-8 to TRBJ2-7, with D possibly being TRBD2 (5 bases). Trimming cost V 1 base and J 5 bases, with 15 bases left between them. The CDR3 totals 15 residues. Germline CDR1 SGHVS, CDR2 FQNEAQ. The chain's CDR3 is CASSLEGTSGNEQYF. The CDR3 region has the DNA TGTGCCAGCAGCTTAGAGGGCACTAGTGGGAACGAGCAGTACTTC.

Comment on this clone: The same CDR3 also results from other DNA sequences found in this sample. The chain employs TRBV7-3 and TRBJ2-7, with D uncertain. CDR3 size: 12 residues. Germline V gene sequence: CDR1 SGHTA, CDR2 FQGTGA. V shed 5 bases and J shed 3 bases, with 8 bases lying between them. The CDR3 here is CASSLPGYEQYF. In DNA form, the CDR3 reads TGTGCCAGCAGCCTCCCGGGCTACGAGCAGTACTTC.

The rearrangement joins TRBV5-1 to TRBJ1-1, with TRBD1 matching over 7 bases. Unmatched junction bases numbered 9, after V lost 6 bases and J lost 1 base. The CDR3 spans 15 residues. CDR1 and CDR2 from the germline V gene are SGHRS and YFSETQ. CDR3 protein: CASTSRDSSNTEAFF. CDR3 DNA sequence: TGCGCCAGCACCTCCCGGGACAGCTCGAACACTGAAGCTTTCTTT.

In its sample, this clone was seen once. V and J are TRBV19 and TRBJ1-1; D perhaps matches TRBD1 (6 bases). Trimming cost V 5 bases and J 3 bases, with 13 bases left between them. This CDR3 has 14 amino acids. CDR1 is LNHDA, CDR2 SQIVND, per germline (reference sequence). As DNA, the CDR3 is TGTGCCAGTAGTTTCGATCACAGGGACACTGAAGCTTTCTTT. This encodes CASSFDHRDTEAFF.

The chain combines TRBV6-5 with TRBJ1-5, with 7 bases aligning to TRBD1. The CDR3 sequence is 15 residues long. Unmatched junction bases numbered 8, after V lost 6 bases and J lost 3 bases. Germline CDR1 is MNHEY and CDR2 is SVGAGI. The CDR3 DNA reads TGTGCCAGCAGGGAGGGGGCGTCGAACAATCAGCCCCAGCATTTT. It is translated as CASREGASNNQPQHF.

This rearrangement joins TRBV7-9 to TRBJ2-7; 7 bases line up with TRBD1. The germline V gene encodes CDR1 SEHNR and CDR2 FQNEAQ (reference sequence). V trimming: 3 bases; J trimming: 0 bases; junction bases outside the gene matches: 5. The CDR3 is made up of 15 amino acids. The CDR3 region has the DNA TGTGCCAGCAGCTTGGGACAGATTAGCTCCTACGAGCAGTACTTC. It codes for CASSLGQISSYEQYF.

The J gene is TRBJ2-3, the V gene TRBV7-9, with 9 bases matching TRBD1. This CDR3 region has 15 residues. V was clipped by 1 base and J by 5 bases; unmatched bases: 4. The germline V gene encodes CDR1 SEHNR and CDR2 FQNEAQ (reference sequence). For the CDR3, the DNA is TGTGCCAGCAGCTTAGGACAGGGGGTAGGAGATACGCAGTATTTT. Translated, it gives CASSLGQGVGDTQYF.

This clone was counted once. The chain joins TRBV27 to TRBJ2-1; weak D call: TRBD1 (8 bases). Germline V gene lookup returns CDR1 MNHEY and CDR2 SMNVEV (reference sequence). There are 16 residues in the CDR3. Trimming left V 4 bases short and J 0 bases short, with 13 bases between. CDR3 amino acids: CASSYTGGDSYNEQFF. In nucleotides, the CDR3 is TGTGCCAGCAGTTACACAGGGGGGGACTCCTACAATGAGCAGTTCTTC.

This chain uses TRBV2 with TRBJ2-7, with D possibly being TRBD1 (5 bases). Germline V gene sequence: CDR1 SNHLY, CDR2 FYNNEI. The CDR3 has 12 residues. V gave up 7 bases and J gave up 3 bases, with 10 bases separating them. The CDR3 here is CASTEDSYEQYF. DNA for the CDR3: TGTGCCAGCACCGAAGACAGCTACGAGCAGTACTTC.

This CDR3 is CASSTRTSGKYNEQFF. The CDR3, as DNA: TGTGCCAGCAGCACCCGGACTAGCGGAAAATACAATGAGCAGTTCTTC. The chain is built from TRBV7-6 and TRBJ2-1; TRBD2 agrees at 10 bases. Germline V gene lookup returns CDR1 SGHVS and CDR2 FNYEAQ. Germline trimming cut 5 bases from V and 4 bases from J; bases unmatched to any gene: 8. There are 16 residues in the CDR3. The whole variable domain, filled in from reference TRBV7-6 and TRBJ2-1, reads GAGVSQSPRYKVTKRGQDVALRCDPISGHVSLYWYRQALGQGPEFLTYFNYEAQQDKSGLPNDRFSAERPEGSISTLTIQRTEQRDSAMYRCASSTRTSGKYNEQFFGPGTRLTVL.

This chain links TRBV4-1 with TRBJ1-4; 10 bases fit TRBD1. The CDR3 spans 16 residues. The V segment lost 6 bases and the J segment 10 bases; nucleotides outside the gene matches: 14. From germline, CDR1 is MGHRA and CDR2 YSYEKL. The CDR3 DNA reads TGCGCCAGCAGTTACTCCCGTGGGACAGGGGAGTTAAAACTGTTTTTT. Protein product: CASSYSRGTGELKLFF.

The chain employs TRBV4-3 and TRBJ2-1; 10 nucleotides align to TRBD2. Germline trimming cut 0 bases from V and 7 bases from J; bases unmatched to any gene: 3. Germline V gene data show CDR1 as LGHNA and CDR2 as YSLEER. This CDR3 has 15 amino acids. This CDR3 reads CASSQELAGRNEQFF. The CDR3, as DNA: TGCGCCAGCAGCCAAGAACTAGCGGGGCGGAATGAGCAGTTCTTC.

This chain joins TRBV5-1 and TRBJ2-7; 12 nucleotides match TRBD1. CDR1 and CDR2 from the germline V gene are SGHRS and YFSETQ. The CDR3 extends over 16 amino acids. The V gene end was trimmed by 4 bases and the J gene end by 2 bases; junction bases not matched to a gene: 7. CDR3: CASSINRDRGPYEQYF. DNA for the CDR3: TGCGCCAGCAGCATAAACCGGGACAGGGGGCCCTACGAGCAGTACTTC.

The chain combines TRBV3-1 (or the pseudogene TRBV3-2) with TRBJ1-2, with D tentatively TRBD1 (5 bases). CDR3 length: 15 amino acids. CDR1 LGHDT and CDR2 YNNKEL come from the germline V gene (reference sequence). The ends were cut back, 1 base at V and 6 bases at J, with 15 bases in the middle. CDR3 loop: CASSQGPGYLDGYTF. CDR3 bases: TGTGCCAGCAGCCAAGGTCCAGGGTACTTGGATGGCTACACCTTC.

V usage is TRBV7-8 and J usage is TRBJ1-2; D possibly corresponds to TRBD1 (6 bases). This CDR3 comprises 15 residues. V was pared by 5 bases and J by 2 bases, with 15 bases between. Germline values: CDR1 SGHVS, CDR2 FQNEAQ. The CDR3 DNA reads TGTGCCAGCAGCCCCTCAGACAGGAGGAACTATGGCTACACCTTC. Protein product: CASSPSDRRNYGYTF.

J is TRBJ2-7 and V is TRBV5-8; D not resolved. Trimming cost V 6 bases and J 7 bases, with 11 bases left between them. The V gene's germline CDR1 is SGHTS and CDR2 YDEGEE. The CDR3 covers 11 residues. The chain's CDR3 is CASTRYGEQYF. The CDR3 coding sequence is TGTGCCAGCACACGGTACGGGGAGCAGTACTTC.

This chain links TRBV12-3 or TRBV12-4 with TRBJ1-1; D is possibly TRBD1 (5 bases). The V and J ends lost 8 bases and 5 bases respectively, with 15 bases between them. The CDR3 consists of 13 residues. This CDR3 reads CASGQGSLTEAFF. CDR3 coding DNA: TGTGCCAGCGGGCAGGGTTCTCTAACTGAAGCTTTCTTT.